The next 11 T cell receptor beta chains were all read from a single sample in a study of shared clonotypes between healthy human individuals. Produced via immunoSEQ multiplex PCR; TCRdb's table is partial and in-frame only. The table records about 980,000 clones, over 75% of them present only once. The sample was memory CD4+ T cells sorted from blood. Subset indicated: CD45RA-negative fraction. All receptors come from a man between 18 and 35 years old in good health.

The chain joins TRBV6-5 to TRBJ2-5; 8 bases map to TRBD2. Germline V gene lookup returns CDR1 MNHEY and CDR2 SVGAGI. The CDR3 has 13 amino acids. CDR3 amino acids: CALSGRRGETQYF. In DNA form, the CDR3 reads TGTGCACTAAGCGGGAGAAGGGGGGAGACCCAGTACTTC.

The gene calls are TRBV18 and TRBJ1-1, with D possibly TRBD1 on 5 matching bases. The CDR3 is 15 amino acids. With 2 bases removed from V and 7 bases from J, the gap between germline ends came to 17 bases. The germline V gene has CDR1 KGHSH and CDR2 LQKENI. CDR3 amino acids: CASSPGSGADGEAFF. The CDR3 DNA sequence: TGTGCCAGCTCACCAGGTTCCGGGGCGGACGGTGAAGCTTTCTTT.

V is TRBV29-1 and J is TRBJ2-7; TRBD2 matches 12 bases. Germline CDR1 and CDR2: SQVTM and ANQGSEA. V shed 5 bases and J 1 base; nucleotides not matched to a gene: 3. CDR3 size: 14 residues. In DNA form, the CDR3 reads TGCAGCGTTTGGACTAGCGGGATATCCTACGAGCAGTACTTC. Its translation is CSVWTSGISYEQYF.

This clone was observed many times. The V and J genes are TRBV13 and TRBJ2-3; 8 bases fit TRBD1. Germline loops: CDR1 PRHDT, CDR2 FYEKMQ (reference sequence). Trimming cost V 1 base and J 4 bases; bases outside gene matches: 4. CDR3 length: 15 residues. CDR3 nucleotides: TGTGCCAGCAGCTTAGTTGGGACAGGAGCAGATACGCAGTATTTT. Amino acids: CASSLVGTGADTQYF.

This clone was detected a few times. The J gene is TRBJ2-7, the V gene TRBV28; 7 bases match TRBD1. The V segment lost 2 bases and the J segment 2 bases; nucleotides outside the gene matches: 12. Germline values: CDR1 MDHEN, CDR2 SYDVKM. CDR3 size: 17 residues. The CDR3: CASSLVPYKGATYEQYF. The CDR3 DNA sequence: TGTGCCAGCAGTTTAGTCCCGTATAAGGGGGCAACCTACGAGCAGTACTTC.

The chain couples TRBV15 to TRBJ1-6; the D is unclear. The CDR3 contains 14 residues. The V end was cut by 3 bases, the J end by 7 bases, with 10 bases between. Germline V gene data show CDR1 as LNHNV and CDR2 as YYDKDF (reference sequence). CDR3: CATSSRQENSPLHF. CDR3 bases: TGTGCCACCAGCAGCCGACAAGAAAATTCACCCCTCCACTTT.

This clone was counted a single time. CDR3 nucleotide sequence: TGTGCCAGCAGCCCCCGGGACAAGGGGGACCAGGGGCAGTACTTC. Protein: CASSPRDKGDQGQYF. V and J are TRBV7-9 and TRBJ2-7; D perhaps matches TRBD1 (6 bases). Looked up from germline, CDR1 is SEHNR and CDR2 is FQNEAQ (reference sequence). With 5 bases removed from V and 9 bases from J, the gap between germline ends came to 23 bases. The CDR3 runs 15 residues.

The chain has TRBV6-5 and TRBJ1-1; the D gene is possibly TRBD1 (6 bases). This CDR3 spans 15 amino acids. Per germline, CDR1 MNHEY and CDR2 SVGAGI. The V end was cut by 2 bases, the J end by 6 bases, with 16 bases between. CDR3 in DNA: TGTGCCAGCAGTTACGTGGGGGGGGGCCGCGCTGAAGCTTTCTTT. Its protein product is CASSYVGGGRAEAFF.

To note about this clone: A read error may account for a junction end that differs from germline. The rearrangement links TRBV5-6 to TRBJ2-7; 9 bases are a match to TRBD1. This CDR3 contains 14 residues. Germline V gene data show CDR1 as SGHDT and CDR2 as YYEEEE. The CDR3 is CASSLGQGAVLPYF. In DNA, the CDR3 is TGTGCCAGCAGTTTGGGACAGGGCGCTGTCCTTCCGTACTTC.

V and J are TRBV30 and TRBJ1-5; D is unresolved. CDR1 is GTSNPN, CDR2 SVGIG, per germline (reference sequence). The CDR3 length is 13 residues. V lost 4 bases to trimming and J lost 7 bases, with 14 bases between them. The CDR3 region is CAWTQNWNQPQHF. CDR3 DNA: TGTGCCTGGACGCAAAACTGGAACCAGCCCCAGCATTTT.

The chain is built from TRBV7-2 and TRBJ2-3, with 8 bases that match TRBD2. CDR1 SGHTA and CDR2 FQGNSA come from the germline V gene. V shed 7 bases and J 12 bases; nucleotides not matched to a gene: 6. This CDR3 is built from 11 residues. This CDR3 reads CASKLAGSQYF. DNA of the CDR3: TGTGCCAGCAAGCTAGCGGGCTCTCAGTATTTT.